The rows below give T cell receptor beta chains drawn from one sample of a study of blood T cell repertoires in COVID-19. Sequencing was performed with immunoSEQ multiplex PCR; in TCRdb, only in-frame clones are kept and a portion is missing. This sample has 80,000 to 100,000 clones, with approximately 84% found just once. Material for sequencing was peripheral blood. Receptors were obtained from a man in his sixties with acute or convalescent COVID-19. Each CDR3 is given with its conserved first and last residue. The D gene is left open where the match is weak. Size is stated for part of the rows, as once, few or many counts, or as a class when the clone is expanded.

V gene	D gene	clone size	J gene	CDR3 DNA	CDR3 protein
TRBV6-6	TRBD1	-	TRBJ1-5	TGTGCCGGGGGGACAGGGGATAATCAGCCCCAGCATTTT	CAGGTGDNQPQHF
TRBV7-2	TRBD1	-	TRBJ2-5	TGTGCCAGCAGCTTAGTGGGCCCGGGACAGATCCAAGAGACCCAGTACTTC	CASSLVGPGQIQETQYF
TRBV25-1	-	-	TRBJ2-3	TGTGCCAGCACCTCCTCGGGAGATACGCAGTATTTT	CASTSSGDTQYF
TRBV30	-	-	TRBJ2-7	TGTGCCTGGGACAATCTCTACGAGCAGTACTTC	CAWDNLYEQYF
TRBV5-4	TRBD1	-	TRBJ2-5	TGTGCCAGCAGTCTGGACAGGGGTTCTCGAGAGACCCAGTACTTC	CASSLDRGSRETQYF
TRBV2	-	-	TRBJ1-4	TGTGCCAGCAGGGGAACCGGGACTCCTAATGAAAAACTGTTTTTT	CASRGTGTPNEKLFF
TRBV5-1	TRBD1	once	TRBJ1-6	TGCGCCAGCAGCTCCCAACCAACGACAGGGAATAATTCACCCCTCCACTTT	CASSSQPTTGNNSPLHF
TRBV9	-	-	TRBJ2-6	TGTGCCAGCAGCGTACCGGCAGGGATGGCTCCGGGGGCCAACGTCCTGACTTTC	CASSVPAGMAPGANVLTF
TRBV4-1	-	-	TRBJ2-7	TGCGCCAGCAGCCAAGATATTTTTGCGGGACCGCCCTACGAGCAGTACTTC	CASSQDIFAGPPYEQYF
TRBV2	-	-	TRBJ2-7	TGTGCCAGCAGTGAAGGAGCAAGCTCCTACGAGCAGTACTTC	CASSEGASSYEQYF
TRBV19	TRBD2	once	TRBJ2-1	TGTGCCAGTAGCCCCCCAAGCGGGAGGGCCGGTGTAAGGCACAATGAGCAGTTCTTC	CASSPPSGRAGVRHNEQFF
TRBV5-1	TRBD1	-	TRBJ1-1	TGCGCCAGCAGCATCCAGGTGGACAGGGGCACTGAAGCTTTCTTT	CASSIQVDRGTEAFF
TRBV28	-	-	TRBJ2-5	TGTGCCAGCGGACGAGGGATATCAGAGACCCAGTACTTC	CASGRGISETQYF
TRBV6-2/TRBV6-3	TRBD1	-	TRBJ1-2	TGTGCCAGCAGTTCCCCCCCGGACAGGGTTAACTATGGCTACACCTTC	CASSSPPDRVNYGYTF
TRBV12-3/TRBV12-4	-	-	TRBJ1-1	TGTGCCAGCAGTTTCGGGTCTGCAGCTTTCTTT	CASSFGSAAFF
TRBV24-1	TRBD1	-	TRBJ2-2	TGTGCCACCAGTGACCCCGGGACAGTCCCCGGGGAGCTGTTTTTT	CATSDPGTVPGELFF
TRBV20-1	TRBD2	once	TRBJ2-1	TGCAGTGCTAGTCGATGGACTAGCGGGTACAATGAGCAGTTCTTC	CSASRWTSGYNEQFF
TRBV3-1/TRBV3-2	TRBD2	-	TRBJ2-1	TGTGCCAGCAGTCAACTAGCGGGGGCCTACAATGAGCAGTTCTTC	CASSQLAGAYNEQFF
TRBV20-1	TRBD2	-	TRBJ2-7	TGCAGTGCTAGTCACCGTGACACTAGCGGGAGGACTAGGAGCTCCTACGAGCAGTACTTC	CSASHRDTSGRTRSSYEQYF
TRBV10-3	TRBD1	-	TRBJ2-7	TGTGCCATCACAACGCAACGGGACAGCTACGAGCAGTACTTC	CAITTQRDSYEQYF
TRBV5-4	TRBD2	-	TRBJ2-7	TGTGCCAGCAGCTTGCCTAGCGGGAGTGATTACGAGCAGTACTTC	CASSLPSGSDYEQYF
TRBV4-3	-	-	TRBJ1-2	TGCGCCAGCAGCCAAGATATCACCGGGTCCTATGGCTACACCTTC	CASSQDITGSYGYTF
TRBV5-6	-	-	TRBJ2-7	TGTGCCAGCATATCCTCCGGTAGTTTTAGCTCCTACGAGCAGTACTTC	CASISSGSFSSYEQYF
TRBV27	TRBD2	-	TRBJ2-5	TGTGCCAGCAGTTTATCAGGCCAGCGGGACCAGTACTTC	CASSLSGQRDQYF
TRBV7-2	-	-	TRBJ2-5	TGTGCCAGCAGCAGACCGGGATACCAAGAGACCCAGTACTTC	CASSRPGYQETQYF
TRBV6-2/TRBV6-3	-	-	TRBJ1-2	TGTGCCAGTAATTACGAGAACAGCTATGGCTACACCTTC	CASNYENSYGYTF
TRBV24-1	-	many	TRBJ2-2	TGTGCCACCAGTGACAGACTAGGCGGGACCGGGGAGCTGTTTTTT	CATSDRLGGTGELFF
TRBV27	TRBD1	-	TRBJ2-1	TGTGCCAGCAGTTTAGTTACAGGGGTTGGGTCCTACAATGAGCAGTTCTTC	CASSLVTGVGSYNEQFF
TRBV27	-	-	TRBJ2-3	TGTGCCAGCAGTTTATTAGGGGCAGATACGCAGTATTTT	CASSLLGADTQYF
TRBV21-1	-	-	TRBJ2-5	TGTGCCAGCAGCAAACGGCGGCTTACTCGGGAGACCCAGTACTTC	CASSKRRLTRETQYF
TRBV5-1	TRBD1	few	TRBJ1-1	TGCGCCAGCAGCATGGGACAGGGCTACACTGAAGCTTTCTTT	CASSMGQGYTEAFF
TRBV7-9	-	-	TRBJ2-2	TGTGCCAGCAGCTTAGACAGGGCCACCGGGGAGCTGTTTTTT	CASSLDRATGELFF
TRBV6-4	-	-	TRBJ1-6	TGTGCCAGCAGTGAGGACTCAGATAATTCACCCCTCCACTTT	CASSEDSDNSPLHF
TRBV21-1	-	-	TRBJ2-5	TGTGCCAGCAGCATGAGACAGGGCCCCGGGGTAAACCAAGAGACCCAGTACTTC	CASSMRQGPGVNQETQYF
TRBV9	TRBD2	-	TRBJ2-7	TGTGCCAGCAGCGTAGATGGGGGACTACCTCCCTACGAGCAGTACTTC	CASSVDGGLPPYEQYF
TRBV7-2	-	-	TRBJ2-2	TGTGCCAGTACCCCCTTGGGAGCGAAGGGATTATTTTTT	CASTPLGAKGLFF
TRBV3-1/TRBV3-2	-	-	TRBJ2-1	TGTGCCAGCAGCCAAGATTACAGGGCCTACAATGAGCAGTTCTTC	CASSQDYRAYNEQFF
TRBV7-9	-	-	TRBJ2-6	TGTGCCAGCGGGGCCGCCTCTGGGGCCAACGTCCTGACTTTC	CASGAASGANVLTF
TRBV5-1	-	-	TRBJ2-7	TGCGCCAGCAGCCATGACAGAACCTACGAGCAGTACTTC	CASSHDRTYEQYF
TRBV7-2	-	-	TRBJ2-5	TGTGCCAGCAGCTTAGTCAGACAAGAGACCCAGTACTTC	CASSLVRQETQYF
TRBV7-2	-	few	TRBJ2-7	TGTGCCAGCAGCTTAGGACCTAGCTCCTACGAGCAGTACTTC	CASSLGPSSYEQYF
TRBV4-3	-	medium-sized	TRBJ2-3	TGCGCCAGCAGCCAAGTAATCACAGATACGCAGTATTTT	CASSQVITDTQYF
TRBV6-2/TRBV6-3	TRBD1	-	TRBJ1-2	TGTGCCAGCAGCACCACCGGGACAGGGGTATCTGGCTACACCTTC	CASSTTGTGVSGYTF
TRBV7-9	-	-	TRBJ1-3	TGTGCCAGCAGCTCGCCGGGTTCCTCTGGAAACACCATATATTTT	CASSSPGSSGNTIYF
TRBV19	TRBD1	-	TRBJ1-1	TGTGCCAGTAGGCCCGGACAGGGGGCTCGAGCTTTCTTT	CASRPGQGARAFF
TRBV5-1	TRBD1	few	TRBJ1-3	TGCGCCAGCAGCACAGGGGGCCAGGTCGGAAACACCATATATTTT	CASSTGGQVGNTIYF
TRBV5-6	TRBD2	-	TRBJ2-3	TGTGCCAGCAGCTTTCGGCTAGCGGGGGTCACAGATACGCAGTATTTT	CASSFRLAGVTDTQYF